Sequencing of this T cell receptor beta chain was carried out in a study of T cells expressing NK-cell markers. For the study at large: Among eight sequenced donors, seven carried HCMV seropositivity while one was seronegative.

TCRdb processed the 5' RACE reads again and assigns one entry to each CDR3 protein, with no DNA. This specimen shows under 200,000 distinct CDR3 sequences; the ten leading clones hold 15% to 20%. Germline-derived CDR1 and CDR2 are MNHNS and SASEGT. This CDR3 contains 13 residues. The specimen was blood T cells: a sorted CD56 or NKG2C T cell subset, CD4+ or CD8+ T cells, or bulk PBMC T cells (not recorded which). The chain recombines TRBV6-1 with TRBJ2-4; TCRdb lists TRBD2, though no DNA is available to test this call. This sequence originates from a woman aged 18 to 75 in good health. The CDR3 reads CASSPETSNIQYF.